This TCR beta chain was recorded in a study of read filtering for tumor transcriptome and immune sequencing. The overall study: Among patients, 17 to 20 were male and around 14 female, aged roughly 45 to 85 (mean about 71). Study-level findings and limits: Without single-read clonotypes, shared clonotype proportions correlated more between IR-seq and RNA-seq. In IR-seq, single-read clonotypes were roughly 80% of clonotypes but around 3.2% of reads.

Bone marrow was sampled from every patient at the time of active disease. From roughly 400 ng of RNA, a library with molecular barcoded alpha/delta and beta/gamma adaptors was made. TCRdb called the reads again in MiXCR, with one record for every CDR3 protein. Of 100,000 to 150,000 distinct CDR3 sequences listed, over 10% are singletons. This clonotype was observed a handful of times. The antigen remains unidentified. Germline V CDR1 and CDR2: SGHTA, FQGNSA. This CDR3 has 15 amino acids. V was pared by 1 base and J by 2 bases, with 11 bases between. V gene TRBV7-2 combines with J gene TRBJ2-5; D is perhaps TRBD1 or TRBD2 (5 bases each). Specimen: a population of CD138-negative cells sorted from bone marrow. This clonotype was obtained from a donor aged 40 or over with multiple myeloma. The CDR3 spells CASSLGDGRQETQYF. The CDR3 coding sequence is TGTGCCAGCAGCTTAGGGGACGGGCGGCAAGAGACCCAGTACTTC.